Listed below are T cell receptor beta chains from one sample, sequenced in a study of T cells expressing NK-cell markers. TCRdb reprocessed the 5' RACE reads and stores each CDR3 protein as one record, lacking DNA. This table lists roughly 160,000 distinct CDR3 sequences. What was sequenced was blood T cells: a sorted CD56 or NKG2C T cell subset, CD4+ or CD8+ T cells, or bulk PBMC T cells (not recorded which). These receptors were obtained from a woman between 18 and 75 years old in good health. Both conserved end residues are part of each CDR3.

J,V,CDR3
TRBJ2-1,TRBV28,CASSPPDSFSEQFF
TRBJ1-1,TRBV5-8,CASSLGQGYLSEAFF
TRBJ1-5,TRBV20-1,CSASESLPQPQHF
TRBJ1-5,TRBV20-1,CSAGREQPQHF
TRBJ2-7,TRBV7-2,CASSLAGGPMDEQYF
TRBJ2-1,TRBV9,CASSAAVGDSGDEQFF
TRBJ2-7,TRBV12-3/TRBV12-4,CASSLAGGPRLYEQYF
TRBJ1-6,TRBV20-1,CSARDGQANSPLHF
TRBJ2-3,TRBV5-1,CASSPTTVGTDTQYF
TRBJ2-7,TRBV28,CASSLYPGASYEQYF
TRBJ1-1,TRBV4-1,CASSLQHNPNTEAFF
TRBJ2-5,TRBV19,CASSAGGRFQETQYF
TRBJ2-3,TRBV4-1,CASRGGSDVGGTQYF
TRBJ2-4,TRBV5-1,CASSLGGVPLAKNIQYF
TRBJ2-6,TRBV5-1,CASSKAYLSSGANVLTF
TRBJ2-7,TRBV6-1,CASRAGGTGLYEQYF
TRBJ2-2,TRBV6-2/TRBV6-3,CASRRAEAANTGELFF
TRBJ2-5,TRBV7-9,CASTDSTGMYQETQYF
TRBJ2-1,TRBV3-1,CASSPREREEQFF
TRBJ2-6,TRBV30,CAWSVPAGANVLTF
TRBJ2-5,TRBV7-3,CASSSGTQETQYF
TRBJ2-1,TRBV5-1,CASSAGLAGSGEQFF
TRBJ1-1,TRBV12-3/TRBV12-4,CASSLREGYTEAFF
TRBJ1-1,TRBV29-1,CSAMTGLNTEAFF
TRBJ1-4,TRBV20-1,CSAIVDEKLFF
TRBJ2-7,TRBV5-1,CASSLGGQAYEQYF
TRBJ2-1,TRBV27,CASSPSSGGRGRNEQFF
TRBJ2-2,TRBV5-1,CASSSQGNGELFF
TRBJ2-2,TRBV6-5,CASSYSKAGIPGELFF
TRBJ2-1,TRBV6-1,CASSEVNSGSYRNEQFF
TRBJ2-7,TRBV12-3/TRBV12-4,CASSPTSGAYYEQYF
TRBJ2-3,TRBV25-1,CASSESGVLTDTQYF